Below are 16 T cell receptor beta chains sequenced from a single sample in a study of tumor-infiltrating lymphocytes in oesophageal squamous cell carcinoma. TCRdb passed the PCR reads through MiXCR, listing each CDR3 protein once. The data contain over 8,500 distinct CDR3 sequences, 40% to 60% of them singletons. The sequencing input was esophageal tumor tissue. These receptors were taken from a female donor with esophageal squamous cell carcinoma.

This clonotype counts as medium-sized. The V call is TRBV28, the J call TRBJ2-1, with TRBD2 matching 10 bases. The length of the CDR3 is 17 residues. Germline assignment: CDR1 MDHEN and CDR2 SYDVKM. The trim removed 3 bases at V and 6 bases at J, leaving 11 bases unmatched. The CDR3 DNA is TGTGCCAGCAGTTTCAGGCTAACTAGCGGGATTTTCAATGAGCAGTTCTTC. It is translated as CASSFRLTSGIFNEQFF.

The chain links TRBV7-6 to TRBJ2-4; D gene ambiguous. CDR3 length: 15 amino acids. V lost 1 base and J lost 6, with 13 bases in between. Germline lookup yields CDR1 SGHVS and CDR2 FNYEAQ. The DNA for the CDR3 is TGTGCCAGCAGCTTAGAGGGCTCCGTCCGAAACATTCAGTACTTC. Its translation: CASSLEGSVRNIQYF.

This clonotype was seen many times. V is TRBV7-9 and J is TRBJ2-7, with 15 bases identical to TRBD2. The ends lost 5 bases at V and 5 bases at J; junction bases unmatched: 10. CDR1 and CDR2 (germline): SEHNR, FQNEAQ (reference sequence). This CDR3 comprises 17 residues. The CDR3, as DNA: TGTGCCAGCAGCCGGACTAGCGGGAGGGCAATAGTACACGAGCAGTACTTC. It encodes CASSRTSGRAIVHEQYF.

In the case of this clonotype: Compared with germline, one end of the junction differs, possibly owing to a read error. The J gene is TRBJ2-1, the V gene TRBV7-6; 9 positions match TRBD2. The CDR3 covers 13 residues. The germline V gene has CDR1 SGHVS and CDR2 FNYEAQ. The CDR3 spells CASSLGTSGEQFF. The CDR3, as DNA: TGTGCTAGCAGCTTAGGCACTAGCGGGGAGCAGTTCTTC.

This clonotype has ten or more counts. V and J are TRBV28 and TRBJ2-5; 8 nucleotides align to TRBD1. V was pared by 2 bases and J by 4 bases, with 3 bases of the junction left unmatched. CDR1 is MDHEN and CDR2 is SYDVKM in the germline V gene. This CDR3 is built from 14 residues. CDR3 loop: CASSLAGGLETQYF. The CDR3 DNA sequence: TGTGCCAGCAGTTTAGCAGGGGGCCTAGAGACCCAGTACTTC.

This clonotype was seen ten or more times. This rearrangement joins TRBV11-3 to TRBJ2-1; 16 nucleotides agree with TRBD2. The CDR3 runs 16 residues. Trimming at V came to 5 bases and at J to 4 bases, leaving 2 bases not matched to a gene. Germline CDR1 and CDR2: SGHNT and YENEEA. CDR3 coding DNA: TGTGCCAGCAGCCTGGGACTAGCGGGAGGGTACAATGAGCAGTTCTTC. This codes for CASSLGLAGGYNEQFF.

As concerns this clonotype: No conserved phenylalanine or tryptophan is present at the end of the CDR3, so a read error is the likely explanation. It is unclear where the CDR3 begins or ends on the DNA, so no DNA is shown, and the CDR3 is as TCRdb lists it. The rearrangement uses TRBV7-2 and TRBJ2-3; the table's D call of TRBD1 was not tested on the DNA. The CDR3 is 14 residues long, ends included. Germline CDR1 is SGHTA and CDR2 is FQGNSA. CDR3 region: CASSSAGARVDFGP.

Comments on this clonotype: Without the conserved terminal phenylalanine or tryptophan, this CDR3 likely stems from a read error. No DNA is shown, since the ends of the CDR3 on it are uncertain; the CDR3 is the one TCRdb lists. The gene calls are TRBV7-2 and TRBJ2-7; the table assigns TRBD2, which was not confirmed against the DNA. Germline CDR1 SGHTA, CDR2 FQGNSA. The CDR3 numbers 17 amino acids, ends counted. The CDR3 sequence is CASSLVPGSDSPLHFGS.

The table lists this clonotype with a few counts. The CDR3 does not end in the conserved phenylalanine or tryptophan, so this is likely a read error. The limits of the CDR3 on the DNA are not certain, so only TCRdb's listed CDR3 is given. V and J are TRBV7-6 and TRBJ2-3; TRBD2 was called by the table and not checked on the DNA. Per germline, CDR1 SGHVS and CDR2 FNYEAQ. The CDR3 has 16 residues if both end residues are counted. CDR3: CASSFYRDKETQYFGP.

This clonotype was found a few times. This sequence joins TRBV7-2 and TRBJ2-3; D is possibly TRBD1 (6 bases). The CDR3 contains 13 residues. The V and J ends lost 5 bases and 7 bases respectively, with 13 bases between them. Germline V gene lookup returns CDR1 SGHTA and CDR2 FQGNSA. The CDR3 here is CASSPGTPHTQYF. As DNA, the CDR3 is TGTGCCAGCAGCCCCGGGACACCGCATACGCAGTATTTT.

The chain is built from TRBV12-3 or TRBV12-4 and TRBJ2-3; possibly TRBD2 for D (5 bases). V was pared by 4 bases and J by 0 bases, with 8 bases between. The CDR3 spans 14 residues. The CDR3 DNA follows: TGTGCCAGCAGTTACCAGCGGAGCACAGATACGCAGTATTTT. Residues: CASSYQRSTDTQYF.

This clonotype has more than one count but fewer than ten. The genes are TRBV11-2 and TRBJ2-4, with a weak D call TRBD1 (5 bases). The J call may be incorrect, as the DNA end agrees better with TRBJ2-7. CDR3 length: 17 amino acids. Germline assignment: CDR1 SGHAT and CDR2 FQNNGV. Here the CDR3 reads CASSNAFRVLVTYEQYF. The CDR3 DNA is TGTGCCAGCAGCAACGCCTTCAGGGTCCTAGTCACCTACGAGCAGTACTTC.

This clonotype was counted at least ten times. V usage is TRBV12-3 or TRBV12-4 and J usage is TRBJ2-1; maybe TRBD2 (5 bases). V was pared by 2 bases and J by 5 bases, with 13 bases between. This CDR3 has 15 amino acids. CDR3 DNA sequence: TGTGCCAGCAGTTTAATTCTAGCTCGGCACAATGAGCAGTTCTTC. Translating gives CASSLILARHNEQFF.

This clonotype appeared a few times. The chain uses TRBV11-3 and TRBJ2-5, with D possibly matching TRBD1 (6 bases). Germline V lookup: CDR1 SGHNT, CDR2 YENEEA. CDR3 size: 14 residues. V was shortened by 0 bases and J by 4 bases, with 9 bases between the two germline ends. The CDR3, as DNA: TGTGCCAGCAGCTTAGATGAACAGGGAGAGACCCAGTACTTC. Translating it yields CASSLDEQGETQYF.

Concerning this clonotype itself: Germline and junction disagree at one end, which may indicate a read error. The chain joins TRBV7-7 to TRBJ2-1; maybe TRBD2 (6 bases). The CDR3 totals 16 residues. Germline values: CDR1 SSHAT, CDR2 FNYEAQ (reference sequence). The CDR3 DNA is TGTGCTAGCAGCTTAGAATCGGGGGAGCCCTACAATGAGCAGTTCTTC. It is translated as CASSLESGEPYNEQFF.

The gene calls are TRBV11-1 and TRBJ2-7; 7 nucleotides align to TRBD2. Trimming cost V 3 bases and J 3 bases; bases outside gene matches: 5. CDR3 length: 14 amino acids. CDR1 SGHAT and CDR2 FQDESV come from the germline V gene (reference sequence). The CDR3 DNA follows: TGTGCCAGCAGCTTTTCTAGCGGAGTCTACGAGCAGTACTTC. It codes for CASSFSSGVYEQYF.